These 2 T cell receptor beta chains share one sample of origin, sequenced in a study of T cells in Graves' hyperthyroidism and ophthalmopathy. Amplified TCR beta CDR3 regions came from RNA transcripts. HTBI primers were used for first-round RT-PCR of the TCR CDR3. TCRdb ran MiXCR on the multiplex PCR reads and lists one entry per CDR3 protein. The data hold about 360,000 distinct CDR3 sequences, with under 20% observed a single time. The sequenced sample was blood. Receptor source: a woman younger than 35 with Graves' hyperthyroidism.

This clonotype appeared a few times. The rearrangement uses TRBV30 and TRBJ1-2, with D possibly matching TRBD1 (5 bases). This CDR3 is built from 14 residues. Looked up from germline, CDR1 is GTSNPN and CDR2 is SVGIG (reference sequence). Trimming took 3 bases from V and 8 from J, leaving 19 bases between them. CDR3 protein: CAWRPAGRGQGYTF. The CDR3 nucleotides are TGTGCCTGGAGACCCGCCGGGAGGGGCCAAGGCTACACCTTC.

This clonotype was counted many times. This chain uses TRBV6-5 with TRBJ1-3, with D uncertain. The germline gives CDR1 MNHEY, CDR2 SVGAGI. The CDR3 has 15 residues. Trimming cost V 4 bases and J 0 bases, with 10 bases left between them. As DNA, the CDR3 is TGTGCCAGCAGTTTAATAGCGGCCTCTGGAAACACCATATATTTT. Translated: CASSLIAASGNTIYF.